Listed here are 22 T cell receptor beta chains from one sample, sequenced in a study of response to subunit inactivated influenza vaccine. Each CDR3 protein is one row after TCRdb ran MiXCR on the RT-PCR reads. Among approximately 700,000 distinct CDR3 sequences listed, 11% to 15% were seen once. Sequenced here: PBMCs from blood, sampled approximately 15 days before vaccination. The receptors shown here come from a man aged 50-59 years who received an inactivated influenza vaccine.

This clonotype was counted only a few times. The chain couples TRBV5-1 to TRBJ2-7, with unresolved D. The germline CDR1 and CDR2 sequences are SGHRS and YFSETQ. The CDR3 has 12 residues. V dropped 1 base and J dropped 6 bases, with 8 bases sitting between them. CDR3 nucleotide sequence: TGCGCCAGCAGCTTGATAGGTCCCGAGCAGTACTTC. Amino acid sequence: CASSLIGPEQYF.

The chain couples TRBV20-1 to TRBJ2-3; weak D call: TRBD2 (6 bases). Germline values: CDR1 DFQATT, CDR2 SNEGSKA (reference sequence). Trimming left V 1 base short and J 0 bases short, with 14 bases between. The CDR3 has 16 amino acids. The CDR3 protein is CSARGTLAPSTDTQYF. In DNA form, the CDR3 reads TGCAGTGCTAGAGGCACGCTAGCGCCTAGCACAGATACGCAGTATTTT.

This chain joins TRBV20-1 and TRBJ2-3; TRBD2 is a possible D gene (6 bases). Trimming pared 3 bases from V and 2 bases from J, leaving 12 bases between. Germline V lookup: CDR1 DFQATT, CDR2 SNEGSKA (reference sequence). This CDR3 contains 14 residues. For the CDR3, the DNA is TGCAGTGCTAGTGGGAGGCGGGACACAGATACGCAGTATTTT. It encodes CSASGRRDTDTQYF.

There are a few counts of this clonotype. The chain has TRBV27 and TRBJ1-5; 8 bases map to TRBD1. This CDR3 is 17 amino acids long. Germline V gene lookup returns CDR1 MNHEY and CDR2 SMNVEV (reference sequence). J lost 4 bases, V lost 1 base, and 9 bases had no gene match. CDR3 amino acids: CASSLFGGQVRNQPQHF. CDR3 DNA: TGTGCCAGCAGTTTATTCGGGGGACAGGTGCGGAATCAGCCCCAGCATTTT.

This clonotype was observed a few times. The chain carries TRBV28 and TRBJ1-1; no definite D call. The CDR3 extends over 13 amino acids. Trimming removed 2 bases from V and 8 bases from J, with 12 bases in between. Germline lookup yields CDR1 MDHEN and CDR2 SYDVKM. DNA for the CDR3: TGTGCCAGCAGTTTAGCGGCAGGTATCGAAGCTTTCTTT. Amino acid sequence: CASSLAAGIEAFF.

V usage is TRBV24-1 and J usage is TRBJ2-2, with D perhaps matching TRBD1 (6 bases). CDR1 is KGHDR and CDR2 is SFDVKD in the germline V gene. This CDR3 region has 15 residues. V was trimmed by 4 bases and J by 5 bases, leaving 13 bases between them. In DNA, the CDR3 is TGTGCCACCAGTGAGACCGGGACACTGACCGGGGAGCTGTTTTTT. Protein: CATSETGTLTGELFF.

Here the CDR3 DNA reads TGTGCCAGCAGCCAAGCAGGGACCCCAGTTTCGAGTGAGACCCAGTACTTC. Its translation: CASSQAGTPVSSETQYF. V usage is TRBV4-2 and J usage is TRBJ2-5; tentatively, D is TRBD1 or TRBD2 (5 bases each). CDR1 and CDR2 (germline): LGHNA, YNFKEQ. V lost 1 base and J lost 5, with 20 bases in between. The length of the CDR3 is 17 residues.

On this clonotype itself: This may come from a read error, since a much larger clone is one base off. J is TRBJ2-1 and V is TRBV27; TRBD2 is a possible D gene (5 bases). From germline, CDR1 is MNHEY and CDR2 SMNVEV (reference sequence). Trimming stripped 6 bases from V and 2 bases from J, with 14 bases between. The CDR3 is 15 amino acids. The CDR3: CASRGSGEAYNEQFF. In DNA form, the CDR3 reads TGTGCCAGCAGGGGGTCCGGGGAAGCCTACAATGAGCAGTTCTTC.

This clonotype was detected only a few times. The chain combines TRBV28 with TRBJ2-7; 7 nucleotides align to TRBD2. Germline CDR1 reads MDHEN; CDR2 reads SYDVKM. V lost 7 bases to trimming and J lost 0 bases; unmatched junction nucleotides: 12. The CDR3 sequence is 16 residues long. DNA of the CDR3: TGTGCCAGCATCTCCGGGGGAGGGGCTCTCTCCTACGAGCAGTACTTC. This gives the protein CASISGGGALSYEQYF.

This CDR3 reads CASSITGTSVLFF. Written as DNA, the CDR3 is TGTGCCAGCAGCATAACTGGGACATCCGTACTGTTTTTT. The chain employs TRBV28 and TRBJ2-2; maybe TRBD1 (6 bases). CDR3 length: 13 residues. Per germline, CDR1 MDHEN and CDR2 SYDVKM. V lost 6 bases to trimming and J lost 14 bases, with 19 bases between them.

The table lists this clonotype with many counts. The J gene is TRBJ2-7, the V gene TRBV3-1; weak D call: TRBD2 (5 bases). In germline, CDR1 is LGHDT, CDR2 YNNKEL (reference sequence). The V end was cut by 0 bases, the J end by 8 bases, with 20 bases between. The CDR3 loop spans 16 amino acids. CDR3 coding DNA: TGTGCCAGCAGCCAAGAAACCTCTCGGGGAACCCCAAAGCAGTACTTC. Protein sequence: CASSQETSRGTPKQYF.

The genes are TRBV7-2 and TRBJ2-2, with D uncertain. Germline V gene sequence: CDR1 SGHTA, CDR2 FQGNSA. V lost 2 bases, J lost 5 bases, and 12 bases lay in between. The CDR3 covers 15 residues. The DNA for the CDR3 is TGTGCCAGCAGCTTAATCGTGGCATCAACCGGGGAGCTGTTTTTT. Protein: CASSLIVASTGELFF.

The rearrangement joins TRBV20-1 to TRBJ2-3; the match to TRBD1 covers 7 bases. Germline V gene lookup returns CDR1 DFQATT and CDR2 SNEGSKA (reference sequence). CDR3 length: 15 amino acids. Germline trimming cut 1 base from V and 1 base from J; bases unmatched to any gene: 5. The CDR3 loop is CSARATGTGTDTQYF. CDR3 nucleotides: TGCAGTGCTAGAGCCACCGGGACAGGCACAGATACGCAGTATTTT.

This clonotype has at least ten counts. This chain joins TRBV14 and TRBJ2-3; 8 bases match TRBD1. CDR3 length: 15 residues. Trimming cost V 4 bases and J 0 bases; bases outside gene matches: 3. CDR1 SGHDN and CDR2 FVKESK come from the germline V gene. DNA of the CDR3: TGTGCCAGCAGCCCCCGGGACAGGAGCACAGATACGCAGTATTTT. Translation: CASSPRDRSTDTQYF.

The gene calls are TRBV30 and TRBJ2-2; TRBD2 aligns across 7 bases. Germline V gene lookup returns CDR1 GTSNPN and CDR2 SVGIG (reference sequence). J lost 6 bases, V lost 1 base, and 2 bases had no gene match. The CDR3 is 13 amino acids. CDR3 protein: CAWSEAGAGELFF. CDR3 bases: TGTGCCTGGAGTGAGGCGGGGGCCGGGGAGCTGTTTTTT.

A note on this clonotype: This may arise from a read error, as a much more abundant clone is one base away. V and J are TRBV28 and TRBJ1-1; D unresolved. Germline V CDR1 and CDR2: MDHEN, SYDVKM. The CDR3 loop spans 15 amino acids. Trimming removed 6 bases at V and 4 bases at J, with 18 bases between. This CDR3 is CASSPSTTLSTEAFF. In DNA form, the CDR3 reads TGTGCCAGCAGCCCAAGCACGACTCTTAGCACTGAAGCTTTCTTT.

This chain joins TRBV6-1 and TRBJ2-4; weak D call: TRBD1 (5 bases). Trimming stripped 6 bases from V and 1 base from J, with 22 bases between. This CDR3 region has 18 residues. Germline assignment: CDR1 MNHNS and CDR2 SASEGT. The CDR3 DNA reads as TGTGCCAGCAGGACGATAGCCCCGCAGGGCCAGGCCAAAAACATTCAGTACTTC. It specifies CASRTIAPQGQAKNIQYF.

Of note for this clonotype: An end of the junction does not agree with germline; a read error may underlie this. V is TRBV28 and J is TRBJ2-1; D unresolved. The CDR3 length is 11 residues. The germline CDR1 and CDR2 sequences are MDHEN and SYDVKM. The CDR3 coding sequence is TGTGCCGGCAGTTTGAGTAATGAGCAGTTCTTC. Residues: CAGSLSNEQFF.

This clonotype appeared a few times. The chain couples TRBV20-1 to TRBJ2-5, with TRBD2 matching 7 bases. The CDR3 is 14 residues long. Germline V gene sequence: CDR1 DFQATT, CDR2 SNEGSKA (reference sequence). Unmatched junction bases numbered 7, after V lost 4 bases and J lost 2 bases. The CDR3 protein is CSAIPLAEQETQYF. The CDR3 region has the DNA TGCAGTGCTATCCCTCTAGCGGAGCAAGAGACCCAGTACTTC.

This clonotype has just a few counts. The CDR3 loop reads CASIKDSGETQYF. As DNA, the CDR3 is TGTGCCAGCATCAAGGACAGCGGTGAGACCCAGTACTTC. The rearrangement joins TRBV12-3 or TRBV12-4 to TRBJ2-5, with a weak D call TRBD1 (6 bases). The CDR3 extends over 13 amino acids. V lost 7 bases and J 5 bases, leaving 14 bases between the germline ends.

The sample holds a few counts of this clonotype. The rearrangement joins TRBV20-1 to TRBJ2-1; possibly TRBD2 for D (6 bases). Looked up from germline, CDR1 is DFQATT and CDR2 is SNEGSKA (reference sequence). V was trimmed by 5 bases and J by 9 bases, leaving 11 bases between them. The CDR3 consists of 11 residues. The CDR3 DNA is TGCAGTGCTCCCGGGGGACTTGAGCAGTTCTTC. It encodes CSAPGGLEQFF.

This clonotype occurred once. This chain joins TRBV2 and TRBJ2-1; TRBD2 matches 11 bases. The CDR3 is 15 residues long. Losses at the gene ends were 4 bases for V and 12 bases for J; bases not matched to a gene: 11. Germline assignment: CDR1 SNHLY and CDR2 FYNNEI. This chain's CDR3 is CASSAGTSGVSVQFF. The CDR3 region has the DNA TGTGCCAGCAGTGCCGGGACTAGCGGCGTAAGTGTGCAGTTCTTC.